This T cell receptor beta chain was obtained from a study of blood T cell repertoires in COVID-19. The CDR3 is 14 amino acids. CDR1 and CDR2 (germline): SQVTM, ANQGSEA. Trimming cost V 4 bases and J 5 bases; bases outside gene matches: 2. Libraries were prepared by immunoSEQ multiplex PCR; TCRdb keeps only in-frame clonotypes and omits some of them. The sample yields about 40,000 clones, roughly 79% seen once. The V and J genes are TRBV29-1 and TRBJ2-2; 12 bases fit TRBD1. The origin of this receptor is an elderly woman with acute or convalescent COVID-19. The sample consisted of peripheral blood. DNA for the CDR3: TGCAGCGTTGCGGGACAGGGGGCAACCGGGGAGCTGTTTTTT. This sequence encodes CSVAGQGATGELFF.